The T cell receptor beta chain under discussion was sequenced for a study of blood T cell repertoires in COVID-19 (dated by TCRdb to about 2020). Regarding the complete study: Collaborator samples came from the United States, Italy and Spain and covered acute and convalescent phases of COVID-19. Deeply sampled blood TCRbeta repertoires from subjects exposed to, actively infected with, or recovered from COVID-19 were included in the dataset. Sample metadata almost always included a de-identified subject ID, COVID-19 status, age in years and sex. Where available, HLA class I and class II types were taken from metadata supplied by the sample provider and were not determined by assay-based typing. The material from the prospective study consisted of cDNA or gDNA derived from T cells, B-cell-depleted T cells, or PBMCs. The samples were drawn from the first 160 participants of the ongoing ImmuneRACE study and from 950 to 1,500 subjects provided by 6 global collaborators. The repertoires were released in a freely available public database intended as a resource for research on the immune response to SARS-CoV-2. Study-level results and caveats: Clinical and demographic metadata were provided uncurated, with the amount varying by source and participant.

Whole blood was collected in K2EDTA tubes by collaborating institutions according to the institutions' own protocols. For TCRbeta analysis, collaborators shipped samples in one of three forms: frozen whole blood, isolated PBMCs, or DNA extracted from either of those sample types. Points on this clone: Its antigen remains undetermined. No base-level quality is on record; no much larger clone is a single base apart.

TCRbeta CDR3 regions were amplified from genomic DNA by means of the immunoSEQ Assay, a bias-controlled multiplex PCR. Per the source publication's procedure: The number of nucleated cells in each sample was estimated from the amplification of reference gene primers within the assay. To quantify the absolute abundance of each unique TCRbeta CDR3 rearrangement, sequence reads were collapsed and filtered. For each sample, productive Simpson clonality was calculated as the square root of Simpson's diversity index across productive rearrangements. Here the immuneACCESS table is served through TCRdb, limited to in-frame sequences with V and J called. Missing clones are a known gap in these copies; in checked studies unresolved V genes cover under half, and the rest lacks a known reason. V and J calls and clone size are those listed in that table; D and trimming were worked out from the DNA. Across this sample there are over 45,000 clones, with around 84% seen only once. Clones ranked in the top ten supply 4.4% of the sample.

CDR1 and CDR2 are drawn from the germline V gene: SGDLS, YYNGEE. The CDR3 goes from the cysteine to the phenylalanine over 15 residues. Left in the record is the CDR3 DNA by itself, 45 bases read in frame from the first base. V is trimmed back by 2 bases and J by 2 bases, and the junction contains 4 bases that no gene match accounts for. Input material: peripheral blood. The chain was built from TRBV9 and TRBJ1-3, with 7 junctional bases fitting TRBD1. The clonotype originates from a man aged 50 to 59 with active COVID-19. The DNA sequence follows: TGTGCCAGCAGCGTGACAGGGAAAACTGGAAACACCATATATTTT. Its translation reads: CASSVTGKTGNTIYF.